The rows below give T cell receptor beta chains drawn from one sample of a study of T cell repertoires in cytomegalovirus infection. TCRdb reprocessed the reads with MiXCR, giving one entry per CDR3 protein. The repertoire consists of around 430,000 distinct CDR3 sequences, with under 55% occurring once and the leading ten covering 43%. No antigen is known for these receptors. The sequences come from cultured PBMCs, collected from culture after CMV antigen stimulation. The receptors stem from a human donor in good health (CMV status not recorded). Some clones in this sample may be carry-over from other donors' samples. The CDR3 runs from the conserved cysteine through the conserved F or W. The D gene is left open where the match is weak. Only part of the rows carry a size: once, few, many, or a class if the clone is expanded.

j_gene,d_gene,abundance,v_gene,CDR3aa,CDR3nt
TRBJ2-1,TRBD2,few,TRBV7-2,CASSLKTSYWSPNNEQFF,TGTGCCAGCAGCTTGAAGACTAGCTATTGGTCCCCTAACAATGAGCAGTTCTTC
TRBJ2-7,TRBD2,few,TRBV7-2,CASSLVAWEGLGYEQYF,TGTGCCAGCAGCTTAGTAGCGTGGGAGGGCCTAGGGTACGAGCAGTACTTC
TRBJ2-4,-,few,TRBV5-4,CASSSPGLGNIQYF,TGTGCCAGCAGCTCCCCGGGATTAGGAAACATTCAGTACTTC
TRBJ1-1,-,-,TRBV19,CASSPPDSANAEAFF,TGTGCCAGTAGTCCCCCTGACAGTGCGAACGCTGAAGCTTTCTTT
TRBJ2-2,-,once,TRBV30,CAWREIGVTGELFF,TGTGCCTGGAGGGAGATAGGCGTCACCGGGGAGCTGTTTTTT
TRBJ1-1,-,-,TRBV12-3/TRBV12-4,CASTPTINTEAFF,TGTGCCAGCACCCCCACGATTAACACTGAAGCTTTCTTT
TRBJ1-2,TRBD1,few,TRBV6-5,CASRPGDRENYGYTF,TGTGCCAGCAGACCTGGGGACAGAGAGAACTATGGCTACACCTTC
TRBJ1-1,-,-,TRBV7-9,CASSLDRGAAFF,TGTGCCAGCAGCTTAGACCGGGGGGCGGCTTTCTTT
TRBJ1-5,TRBD1,once,TRBV7-8,CASSPGQGRYQPQHF,TGTGCCAGCAGCCCGGGACAGGGGAGGTATCAGCCCCAGCATTTT
TRBJ2-1,TRBD2,-,TRBV7-8,CASSLSRTSEHNEQFF,TGTGCCAGCAGCCTCTCACGGACTAGCGAGCACAATGAGCAGTTCTTC
TRBJ2-1,-,few,TRBV6-5,CASSYWATLYNEQFF,TGTGCCAGCAGTTACTGGGCAACCCTTTACAATGAGCAGTTCTTC
TRBJ2-1,-,-,TRBV7-2,CASRLDSRAYNEQFF,TGTGCCAGCAGACTGGACTCGCGTGCCTACAATGAGCAGTTCTTC
TRBJ2-7,-,-,TRBV20-1,CSARGMTRGEQYF,TGCAGTGCTAGAGGGATGACCCGGGGCGAGCAGTACTTC
TRBJ1-6,TRBD1,-,TRBV27,CASSSQGDNSPLHF,TGTGCCAGCAGTTCCCAGGGGGATAATTCACCCCTCCACTTT
TRBJ2-1,TRBD2,-,TRBV11-2,CASSPLIAGGHNEQFF,TGTGCCAGCAGCCCACTGATAGCGGGAGGGCACAATGAGCAGTTCTTC
TRBJ1-2,TRBD1,few,TRBV7-6,CASSFGTGVTYGYTF,TGTGCCAGCAGCTTCGGGACAGGGGTTACCTATGGCTACACCTTC
TRBJ1-2,-,few,TRBV7-9,CASTSLQFRRNYGYTF,TGTGCCAGCACCTCACTCCAATTTAGACGCAACTATGGCTACACCTTC
TRBJ2-3,TRBD2,-,TRBV12-3/TRBV12-4,CASSSGTSGRSDTQYF,TGTGCCAGCAGTTCCGGGACTAGCGGGAGATCAGATACGCAGTATTTT
TRBJ2-1,-,few,TRBV4-1,CASSQAHSHEQFF,TGCGCCAGCAGCCAAGCTCACAGCCATGAGCAGTTCTTC
TRBJ2-3,-,-,TRBV7-2,CASSLLGLSASTDTQYF,TGTGCCAGCAGCCTCCTGGGACTGTCCGCTAGCACAGATACGCAGTATTTT
TRBJ2-3,-,many,TRBV7-2,CASCRITDTQYF,TGTGCCAGCTGCCGGATCACAGATACGCAGTATTTT
TRBJ1-5,-,few,TRBV20-1,CSAERRAYPLSQPQHF,TGCAGTGCTGAACGCCGGGCCTATCCTCTCTCTCAGCCCCAGCATTTT
TRBJ2-1,TRBD2,few,TRBV7-2,CASSPFGGRSYNEQFF,TGTGCCAGCAGTCCCTTCGGGGGGAGGTCCTACAATGAGCAGTTCTTC
TRBJ2-1,-,-,TRBV7-2,CASSFLSIRGEQFF,TGTGCCAGCAGCTTTCTTTCTATCAGGGGTGAGCAGTTCTTC
TRBJ2-3,TRBD1,-,TRBV6-6,CASSRGQYTDTQYF,TGTGCCAGCAGTCGGGGACAGTACACAGATACGCAGTATTTT
TRBJ2-7,-,-,TRBV6-8,CASMGPPAYEQYF,TGTGCCAGTATGGGGCCCCCTGCCTACGAGCAGTACTTC
TRBJ1-1,TRBD1,-,TRBV2,CASRVQGATEAFF,TGTGCCAGCAGGGTACAGGGGGCCACTGAAGCTTTCTTT
TRBJ2-3,-,-,TRBV29-1,CSVEDDTDTQYF,TGCAGCGTTGAAGACGACACAGATACGCAGTATTTT
TRBJ1-1,-,few,TRBV4-1,CASSHGGFQTTEAFF,TGCGCCAGCAGCCATGGGGGGTTTCAAACTACTGAAGCTTTCTTT